The source of this T cell receptor beta chain is a study of T-cell reconstitution after alpha-beta-depleted transplantation in children. Construction of the TCRbeta library involved unique molecular identifiers. TCRdb independently ran MiXCR on the PCR reads; one entry per CDR3 protein. The sample carries about 72,000 distinct CDR3 sequences, 7% to 8% recorded once. V was shortened by 4 bases and J by 7 bases, with 13 bases between the two germline ends. This CDR3 is built from 13 residues. Germline CDR1 SGHRS, CDR2 YFSETQ. In this sample, this clonotype turned up many times. The specimen was PBMCs from the stem cell graft donor, collected from the stem cell graft. The rearrangement uses TRBV5-1 and TRBJ2-3; D is perhaps TRBD1 (6 bases). The TCR sequence derives from a human donor who donated a stem cell graft to a child with acute lymphoblastic leukemia. CDR3: CASSGQQGNTQYF. The CDR3 DNA follows: TGCGCCAGCAGCGGCCAACAGGGAAATACGCAGTATTTT.